This T cell receptor beta chain is drawn from a study of shared clonotypes between healthy human individuals. The study, taken as a whole, reports: Larger estimated richness was generally seen in naive subsets than in memory subsets.

Here immunoSEQ multiplex PCR was the method, and the copy in TCRdb shows in-frame clones only, minus some. Among over 700,000 clones listed, roughly 72% were seen once. V lost 4 bases, J lost 0 bases, and 10 bases lay in between. CDR3 length: 14 amino acids. Germline V lookup: CDR1 SNHLY, CDR2 FYNNEI. Concerning this clone: Antigen specificity is unknown.

The sequenced sample was memory CD4+ T cells sorted from blood. Subset in this sample: CD45RA-negative fraction. This TCR was sampled from a woman aged 25 to 39 in good health. The gene calls are TRBV2 and TRBJ2-7; D is unresolved. Here the CDR3 reads CASSVTETSYEQYF. The CDR3 DNA sequence: TGTGCCAGCAGTGTGACCGAAACCTCCTACGAGCAGTACTTC.